This TCR beta chain was recorded in a study of blood T cell repertoires in COVID-19. The CDR3 totals 13 residues. Germline V lookup: CDR1 SGHTA, CDR2 FQGNSA. V was cut by 3 bases and J by 4 bases, with 7 bases left in between. Generated by immunoSEQ multiplex PCR, the TCRdb table keeps only in-frame clones and is missing some. The sample records a few hundred thousand clones, 70% to 90% being singletons. This clonotype originated in a man aged 18 to 35 with COVID-19, enrolled during active disease. The chain uses TRBV7-2 and TRBJ1-5; D is ambiguous. Sample: peripheral blood. The CDR3 region has the DNA TGTGCCAGCAGCTTTTCGGGGAATCAGCCCCAGCATTTT. It translates to CASSFSGNQPQHF.